The 10 T cell receptor beta chains presented below share a single source sample, sequenced in a study of T cell responses to AZD1222 COVID-19 vaccine. The protocol was immunoSEQ multiplex PCR, while the TCRdb copy is restricted to in-frame clones and leaves out a portion. The sample records tens of thousands of clones, approximately 88% being singletons. This sample comprised peripheral blood, obtained 28 days after the second dose of the MenACWY control vaccine. The source of these receptors is an adult who received the MenACWY meningococcal vaccine as a control.

The chain is built from TRBV4-1 and TRBJ1-6, with TRBD1 matching over 10 bases. V shed 0 bases and J 7 bases; nucleotides not matched to a gene: 9. Germline V CDR1 and CDR2: MGHRA, YSYEKL. The CDR3 is 18 residues long. CDR3 residues: CASSQDGNRQGANSPLHF. CDR3 DNA sequence: TGCGCCAGCAGCCAAGATGGTAATAGACAGGGGGCGAATTCACCCCTCCACTTT.

The chain has TRBV12-3 or TRBV12-4 and TRBJ1-1, with 7 bases fitting TRBD1. Trimming took 2 bases from V and 4 from J; bases not matched to a gene: 1. The CDR3 sequence is 13 residues long. CDR3 protein: CASSLRGRTEAFF. The CDR3, as DNA: TGTGCCAGCAGTTTAAGGGGGCGCACTGAAGCTTTCTTT.

The genes are TRBV5-6 and TRBJ1-5; D unresolved. CDR3 length equals 12 residues. The germline CDR1 and CDR2 sequences are SGHDT and YYEEEE. V was trimmed by 1 base and J by 9 bases, leaving 8 bases between them. This CDR3 is CASSLREGPQHF. CDR3 DNA: TGTGCCAGCAGCTTGAGGGAGGGGCCCCAGCATTTT.

This chain uses TRBV5-1 with TRBJ2-7; 8 bases are shared with TRBD1. Germline assignment: CDR1 SGHRS and CDR2 YFSETQ. The CDR3 consists of 16 residues. V dropped 1 base and J dropped 3; count of bases not matched to a gene: 9. In DNA form, the CDR3 reads TGCGCCAGCAGCTTGTCCCCACAGGGGGGATTCTACGAGCAGTACTTC. It encodes CASSLSPQGGFYEQYF.

This sequence joins TRBV30 and TRBJ2-2; no firm D call. V lost 2 bases and J 1 base, leaving 8 bases between the germline ends. Germline CDR1 GTSNPN, CDR2 SVGIG (reference sequence). This CDR3 is 14 amino acids long. The CDR3 is CAWSIPVNTGELFF. CDR3 nucleotide sequence: TGTGCCTGGAGTATACCAGTGAACACCGGGGAGCTGTTTTTT.

This clone has only one observation. V usage is TRBV4-2 and J usage is TRBJ1-4; D is undetermined. The CDR3 is 17 amino acids. In germline, CDR1 is LGHNA, CDR2 YNFKEQ. Deletions cut 0 bases from V and 0 bases from J, with 11 bases between. CDR3 region: CASSQDLVDATNEKLFF. The CDR3, as DNA: TGTGCCAGCAGCCAAGATTTGGTGGATGCAACTAATGAAAAACTGTTTTTT.

The chain combines TRBV24-1 with TRBJ1-1, with D uncertain. Deletions cut 0 bases from V and 10 bases from J, with 14 bases between. The CDR3 is 14 amino acids. Germline values: CDR1 KGHDR, CDR2 SFDVKD. CDR3 sequence reads: CATSDLFEARGAFF. CDR3 bases: TGTGCCACCAGTGATTTGTTTGAAGCCCGGGGAGCTTTCTTT.

The chain joins TRBV24-1 to TRBJ1-1, with TRBD1 matching over 7 bases. The CDR3 is made up of 13 amino acids. Germline V gene data show CDR1 as KGHDR and CDR2 as SFDVKD. V shed 4 bases and J 10 bases; nucleotides not matched to a gene: 8. The DNA of the CDR3 is TGTGCCACCAGTGACCCCCTGACAGGGAGAGCTTTCTTT. This gives the protein CATSDPLTGRAFF.

Only one count was recorded for this clone. The rearrangement uses TRBV2 and TRBJ1-2, with D unclear. Germline lookup yields CDR1 SNHLY and CDR2 FYNNEI. V lost 1 base and J lost 4, with 7 bases in between. The CDR3 loop spans 13 amino acids. The CDR3 loop reads CASSEEGAYGYTF. The CDR3 nucleotides read TGTGCCAGCAGTGAAGAGGGAGCCTATGGCTACACCTTC.

The chain employs TRBV6-5 and TRBJ1-5; 9 nucleotides match TRBD1. J was trimmed by 6 bases and V by 6 bases; bases with no gene match: 6. The CDR3 is made up of 14 amino acids. Germline V gives CDR1 MNHEY, CDR2 SVGAGI. This chain's CDR3 is CASRPGTGTQPQHF. The CDR3 DNA reads TGTGCCAGCAGGCCAGGGACAGGGACTCAGCCCCAGCATTTT.